The T cell receptor beta chain under discussion was sequenced for a study of T-cell reconstitution after alpha-beta-depleted transplantation in children. Trimming cost V 1 base and J 9 bases; bases outside gene matches: 6. The CDR3 contains 15 residues. The library targeted TCRbeta and was prepared with unique molecular identifiers. TCRdb processed the PCR reads anew with MiXCR; each CDR3 protein has one entry. Of around 87,000 distinct CDR3 sequences listed, 7% to 9% were seen once; the top ten hold 5.5% to 8.5%. The chain combines TRBV12-3 or TRBV12-4 with TRBJ2-1, with 10 nucleotides matching TRBD2. Sample: PBMCs from the stem cell graft donor, taken from the stem cell graft. The sequence was obtained from a human donor who donated a stem cell graft to a child with congenital amegakaryocytic thrombocytopenia. CDR3 DNA sequence: TGTGCCAGCAGTTTAGTCTTGACTAGCGGGTCTGAGCAGTTCTTC. This codes for CASSLVLTSGSEQFF.